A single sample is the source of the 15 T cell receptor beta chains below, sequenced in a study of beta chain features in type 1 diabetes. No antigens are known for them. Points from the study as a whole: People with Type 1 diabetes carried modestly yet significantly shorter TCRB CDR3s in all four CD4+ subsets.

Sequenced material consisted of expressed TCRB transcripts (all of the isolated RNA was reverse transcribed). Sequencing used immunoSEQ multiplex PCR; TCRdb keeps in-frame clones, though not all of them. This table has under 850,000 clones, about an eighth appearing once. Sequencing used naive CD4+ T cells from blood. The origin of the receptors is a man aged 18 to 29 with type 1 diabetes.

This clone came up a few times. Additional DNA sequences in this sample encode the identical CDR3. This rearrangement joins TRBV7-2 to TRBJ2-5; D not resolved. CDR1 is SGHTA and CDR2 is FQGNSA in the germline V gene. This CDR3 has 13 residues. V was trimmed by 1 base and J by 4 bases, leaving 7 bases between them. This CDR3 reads CASSLGQAETQYF. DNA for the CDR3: TGTGCCAGCAGCTTAGGGCAAGCAGAGACCCAGTACTTC.

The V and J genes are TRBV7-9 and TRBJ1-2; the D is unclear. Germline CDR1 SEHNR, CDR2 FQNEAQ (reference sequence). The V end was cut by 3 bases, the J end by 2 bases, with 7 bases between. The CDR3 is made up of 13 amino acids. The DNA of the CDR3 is TGTGCCAGCAGCTTGGACGGGAACTATGGCTACACCTTC. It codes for CASSLDGNYGYTF.

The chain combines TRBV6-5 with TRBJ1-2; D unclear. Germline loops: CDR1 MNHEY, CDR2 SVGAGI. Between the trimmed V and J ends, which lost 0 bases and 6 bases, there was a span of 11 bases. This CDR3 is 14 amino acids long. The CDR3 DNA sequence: TGTGCCAGCAGTTACTCGCAAATAACTCATGGCTACACCTTC. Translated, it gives CASSYSQITHGYTF.

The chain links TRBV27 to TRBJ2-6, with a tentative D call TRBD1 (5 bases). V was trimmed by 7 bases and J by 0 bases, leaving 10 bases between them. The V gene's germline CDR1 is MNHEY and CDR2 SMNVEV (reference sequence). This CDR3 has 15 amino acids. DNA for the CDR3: TGTGCCAGCACCTGGGGCCGCTCTGGGGCCAACGTCCTGACTTTC. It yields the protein CASTWGRSGANVLTF. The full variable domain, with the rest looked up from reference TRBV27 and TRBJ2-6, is EAQVTQNPRYLITVTGKKLTVTCSQNMNHEYMSWYRQDPGLGLRQIYYSMNVEVTDKGDVPEGYKVSRKEKRNFPLILESPSPNQTSLYFCASTWGRSGANVLTFGAGSRLTVL.

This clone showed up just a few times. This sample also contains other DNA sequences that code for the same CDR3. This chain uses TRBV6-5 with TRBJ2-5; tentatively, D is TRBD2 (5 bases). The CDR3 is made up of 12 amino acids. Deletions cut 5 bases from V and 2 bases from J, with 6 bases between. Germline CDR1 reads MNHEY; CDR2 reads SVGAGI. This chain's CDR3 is CASSGGQETQYF. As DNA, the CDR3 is TGTGCCAGCAGTGGCGGGCAAGAGACCCAGTACTTC.

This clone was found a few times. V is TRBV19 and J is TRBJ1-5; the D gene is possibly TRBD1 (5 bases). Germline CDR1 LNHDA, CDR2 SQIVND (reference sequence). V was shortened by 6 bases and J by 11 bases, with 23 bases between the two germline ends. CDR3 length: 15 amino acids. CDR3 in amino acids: CASSLLTVGSRAQHF. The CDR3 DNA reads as TGTGCCAGTAGCCTACTGACAGTCGGGAGTAGGGCCCAGCATTTT.

DNA for the CDR3: TGTGCCAGCAGTGAAGAGGGGGGCCTAGCCGGGGCCAACGTCCTGACTTTC. Its protein is CASSEEGGLAGANVLTF. The chain links TRBV6-1 to TRBJ2-6, with D perhaps assigned TRBD1 or TRBD2 (6 bases each). From germline, CDR1 is MNHNS and CDR2 SASEGT. The ends were cut back, 1 base at V and 4 bases at J, with 14 bases in the middle. The length of the CDR3 is 17 residues.

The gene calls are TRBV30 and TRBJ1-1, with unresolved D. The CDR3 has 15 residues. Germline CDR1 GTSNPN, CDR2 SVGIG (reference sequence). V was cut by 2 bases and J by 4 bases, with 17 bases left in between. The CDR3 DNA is TGTGCCTGGAGTCTGGAACGGTGGGTGGGCACTGAAGCTTTCTTT. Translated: CAWSLERWVGTEAFF.

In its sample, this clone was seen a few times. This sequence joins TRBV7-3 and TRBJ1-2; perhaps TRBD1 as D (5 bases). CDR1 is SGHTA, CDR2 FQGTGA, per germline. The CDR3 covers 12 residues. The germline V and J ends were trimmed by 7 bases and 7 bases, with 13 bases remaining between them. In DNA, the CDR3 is TGTGCCAGCACCTACCCGGGGGGTGGCTACACCTTC. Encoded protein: CASTYPGGGYTF.

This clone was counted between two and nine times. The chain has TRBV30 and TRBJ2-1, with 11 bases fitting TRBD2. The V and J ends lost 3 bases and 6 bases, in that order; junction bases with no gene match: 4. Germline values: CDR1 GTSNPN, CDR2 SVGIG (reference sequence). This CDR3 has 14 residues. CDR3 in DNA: TGTGCCTGGAGGACTAGCGGGGTGTTCAATGAGCAGTTCTTC. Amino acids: CAWRTSGVFNEQFF. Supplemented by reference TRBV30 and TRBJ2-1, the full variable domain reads SQTIHQWPATLVQPVGSPLSLECTVEGTSNPNLYWYRQAAGRGLQLLFYSVGIGQISSEVPQNLSASRPQDRQFILSSKKLLLSDSGFYLCAWRTSGVFNEQFFGPGTRLTVL.

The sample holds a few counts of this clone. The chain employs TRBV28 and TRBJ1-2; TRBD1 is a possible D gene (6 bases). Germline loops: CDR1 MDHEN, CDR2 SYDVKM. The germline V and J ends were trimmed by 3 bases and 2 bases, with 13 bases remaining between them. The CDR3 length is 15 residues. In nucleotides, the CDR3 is TGTGCCAGCAGTTTGGTTGGCAGGGGCAACTATGGCTACACCTTC. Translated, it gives CASSLVGRGNYGYTF.

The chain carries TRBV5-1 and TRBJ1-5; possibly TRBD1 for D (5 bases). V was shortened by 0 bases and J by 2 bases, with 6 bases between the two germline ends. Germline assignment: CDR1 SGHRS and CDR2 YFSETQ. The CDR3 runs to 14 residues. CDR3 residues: CASSLGGRNQPQHF. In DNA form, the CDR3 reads TGCGCCAGCAGCTTGGGGGGCCGCAATCAGCCCCAGCATTTT.

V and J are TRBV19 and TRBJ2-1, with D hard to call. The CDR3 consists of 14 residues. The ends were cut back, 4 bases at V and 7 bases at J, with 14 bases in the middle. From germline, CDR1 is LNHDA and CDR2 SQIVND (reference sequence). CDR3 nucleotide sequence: TGTGCCAGTAGTAGGGCGTATTCGGAAAATGAGCAGTTCTTC. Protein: CASSRAYSENEQFF.

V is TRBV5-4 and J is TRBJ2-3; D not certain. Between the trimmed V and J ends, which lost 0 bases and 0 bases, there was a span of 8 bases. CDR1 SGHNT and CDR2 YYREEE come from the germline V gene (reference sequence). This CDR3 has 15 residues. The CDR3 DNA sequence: TGTGCCAGCAGCTTGGACCCTATTAGCACAGATACGCAGTATTTT. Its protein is CASSLDPISTDTQYF.

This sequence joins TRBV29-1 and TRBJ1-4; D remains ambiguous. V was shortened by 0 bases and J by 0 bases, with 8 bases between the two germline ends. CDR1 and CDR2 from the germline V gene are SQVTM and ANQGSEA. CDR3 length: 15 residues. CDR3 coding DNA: TGCAGCGTTGAAGAGGGCACTTCAACTAATGAAAAACTGTTTTTT. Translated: CSVEEGTSTNEKLFF.